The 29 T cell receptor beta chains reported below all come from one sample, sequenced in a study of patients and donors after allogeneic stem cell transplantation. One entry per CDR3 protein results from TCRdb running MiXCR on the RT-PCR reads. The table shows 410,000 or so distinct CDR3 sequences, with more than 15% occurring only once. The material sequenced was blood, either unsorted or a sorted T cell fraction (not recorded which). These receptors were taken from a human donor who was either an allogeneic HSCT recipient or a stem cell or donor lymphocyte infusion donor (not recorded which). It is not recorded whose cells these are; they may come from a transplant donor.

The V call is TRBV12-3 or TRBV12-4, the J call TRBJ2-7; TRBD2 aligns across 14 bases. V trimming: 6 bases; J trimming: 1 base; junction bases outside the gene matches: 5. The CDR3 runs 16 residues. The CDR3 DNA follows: TGTGCCAGCAGCCCGAGGACTAGCGGGAGGTCCTACGAGCAGTACTTC. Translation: CASSPRTSGRSYEQYF.

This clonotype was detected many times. This chain's CDR3 is CASSWRGGFNEQFF. CDR3 DNA sequence: TGCGCCAGCAGCTGGAGGGGGGGGTTCAATGAGCAGTTCTTC. The chain joins TRBV4-3 to TRBJ2-1; D perhaps matches TRBD2 (7 bases). V was clipped by 5 bases and J by 6 bases, with 14 bases between them. CDR1 and CDR2 (germline): LGHNA, YSLEER. The CDR3 totals 14 residues.

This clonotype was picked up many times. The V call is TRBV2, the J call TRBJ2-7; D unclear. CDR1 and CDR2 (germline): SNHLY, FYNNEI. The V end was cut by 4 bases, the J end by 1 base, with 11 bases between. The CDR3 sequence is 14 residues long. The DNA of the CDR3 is TGTGCCAGCAGTGGCAGACTGGGTTCCTACGAGCAGTACTTC. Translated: CASSGRLGSYEQYF.

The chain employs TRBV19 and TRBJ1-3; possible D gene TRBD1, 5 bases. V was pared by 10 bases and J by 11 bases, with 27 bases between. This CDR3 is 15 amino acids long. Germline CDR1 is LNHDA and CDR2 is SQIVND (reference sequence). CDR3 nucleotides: TGTGCCATCAAGGACTGGACGGATCCTCGAGGGGCCATATATTTT. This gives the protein CAIKDWTDPRGAIYF.

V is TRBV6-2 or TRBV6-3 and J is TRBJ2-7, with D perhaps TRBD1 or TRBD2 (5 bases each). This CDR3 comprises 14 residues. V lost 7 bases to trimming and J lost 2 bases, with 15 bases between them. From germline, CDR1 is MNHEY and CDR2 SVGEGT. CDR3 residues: CASISGTGPYEQYF. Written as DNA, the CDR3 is TGTGCCAGCATCTCCGGGACCGGGCCCTACGAGCAGTACTTC.

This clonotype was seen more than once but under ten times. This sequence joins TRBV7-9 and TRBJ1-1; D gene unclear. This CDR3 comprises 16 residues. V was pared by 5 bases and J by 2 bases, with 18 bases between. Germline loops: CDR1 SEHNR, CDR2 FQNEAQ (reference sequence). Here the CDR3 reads CASSHPTDNENTEAFF. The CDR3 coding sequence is TGTGCCAGCAGCCACCCCACAGACAATGAAAACACTGAAGCTTTCTTT.

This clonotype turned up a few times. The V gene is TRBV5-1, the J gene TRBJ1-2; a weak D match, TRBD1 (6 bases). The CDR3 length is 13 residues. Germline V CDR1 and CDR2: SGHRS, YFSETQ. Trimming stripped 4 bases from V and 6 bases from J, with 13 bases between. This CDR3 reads CASSTRDKNGYTF. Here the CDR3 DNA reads TGCGCCAGCAGCACCCGGGACAAGAATGGCTACACCTTC. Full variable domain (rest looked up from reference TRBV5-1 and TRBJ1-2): KAGVTQTPRYLIKTRGQQVTLSCSPISGHRSVSWYQQTPGQGLQFLFEYFSETQRNKGNFPGRFSGRQFSNSRSEMNVSTLELGDSALYLCASSTRDKNGYTFGSGTRLTVV.

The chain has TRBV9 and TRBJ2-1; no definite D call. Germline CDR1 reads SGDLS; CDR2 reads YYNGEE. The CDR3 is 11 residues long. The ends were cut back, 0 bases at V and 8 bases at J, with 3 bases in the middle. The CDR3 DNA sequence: TGTGCCAGCAGCGTAGAGGATGAGCAGTTCTTC. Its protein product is CASSVEDEQFF.

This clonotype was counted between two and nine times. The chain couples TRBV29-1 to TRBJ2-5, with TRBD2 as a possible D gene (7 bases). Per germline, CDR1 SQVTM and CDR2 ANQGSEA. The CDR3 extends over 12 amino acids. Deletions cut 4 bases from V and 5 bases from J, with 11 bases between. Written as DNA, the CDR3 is TGCAGCGTTGTACGGGGGGCCGAGACCCAGTACTTC. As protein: CSVVRGAETQYF.

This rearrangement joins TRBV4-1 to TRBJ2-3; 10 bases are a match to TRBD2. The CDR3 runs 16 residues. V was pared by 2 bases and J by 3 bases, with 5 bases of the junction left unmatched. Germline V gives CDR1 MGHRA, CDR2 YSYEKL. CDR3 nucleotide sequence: TGCGCCAGCAGCCAATCTAGCGGGAGTCGGACAGATACGCAGTATTTT. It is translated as CASSQSSGSRTDTQYF.

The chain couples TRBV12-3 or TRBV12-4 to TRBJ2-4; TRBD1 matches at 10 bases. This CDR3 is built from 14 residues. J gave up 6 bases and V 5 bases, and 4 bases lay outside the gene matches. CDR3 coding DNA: TGTGCCAGCAGTCGAGGACAGGGGGGAAACATTCAGTACTTC. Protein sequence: CASSRGQGGNIQYF.

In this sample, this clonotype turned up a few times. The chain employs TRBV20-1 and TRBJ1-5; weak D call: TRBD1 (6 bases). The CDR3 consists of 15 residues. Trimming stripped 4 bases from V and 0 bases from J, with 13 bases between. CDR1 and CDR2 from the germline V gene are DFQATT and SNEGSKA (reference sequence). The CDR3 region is CSAIGTRPSNQPQHF. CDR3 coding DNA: TGCAGTGCTATCGGGACACGGCCTAGCAATCAGCCCCAGCATTTT.

CDR3 DNA sequence: TGTGCCAGTAGTAGAGGATGGAACGAGCAGTACTTC. As protein: CASSRGWNEQYF. The V gene is TRBV19, the J gene TRBJ2-7; no definite D call. Trimming took 4 bases from V and 5 from J, leaving 9 bases between them. The length of the CDR3 is 12 residues. Germline V lookup: CDR1 LNHDA, CDR2 SQIVND (reference sequence).

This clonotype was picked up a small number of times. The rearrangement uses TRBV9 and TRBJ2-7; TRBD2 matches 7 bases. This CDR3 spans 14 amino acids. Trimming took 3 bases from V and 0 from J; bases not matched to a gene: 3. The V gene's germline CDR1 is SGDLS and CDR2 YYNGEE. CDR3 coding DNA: TGTGCCAGCAGCGAGGGCGGGAGCTCCTACGAGCAGTACTTC. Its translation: CASSEGGSSYEQYF.

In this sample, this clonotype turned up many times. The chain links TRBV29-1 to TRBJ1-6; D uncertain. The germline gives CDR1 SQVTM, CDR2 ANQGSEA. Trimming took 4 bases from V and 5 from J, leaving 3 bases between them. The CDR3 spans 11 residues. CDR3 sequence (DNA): TGCAGCGTTGGCGATAATTCACCCCTCCACTTT. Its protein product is CSVGDNSPLHF.

CDR3 sequence reads: CASSLQRGGQETQYF. In DNA, the CDR3 is TGTGCCAGCAGCTTACAGCGGGGGGGACAAGAGACCCAGTACTTC. The J gene is TRBJ2-5, the V gene TRBV7-2; TRBD2 aligns across 10 bases. With 2 bases clipped from V and 2 bases from J, the junction kept 2 bases outside the gene matches. Germline V gives CDR1 SGHTA, CDR2 FQGNSA. There are 15 residues in the CDR3. Supplemented by reference TRBV7-2 and TRBJ2-5, the full variable domain reads GAGVSQSPSNKVTEKGKDVELRCDPISGHTALYWYRQSLGQGLEFLIYFQGNSAPDKSGLPSDRFSAERTGGSVSTLTIQRTQQEDSAVYLCASSLQRGGQETQYFGPGTRLLVL.

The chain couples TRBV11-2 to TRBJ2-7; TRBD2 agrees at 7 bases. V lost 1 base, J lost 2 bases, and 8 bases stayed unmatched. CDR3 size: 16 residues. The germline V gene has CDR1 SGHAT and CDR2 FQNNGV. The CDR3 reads CASSLGWASGAYEQYF. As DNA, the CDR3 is TGTGCCAGCAGCTTAGGATGGGCTAGCGGAGCCTACGAGCAGTACTTC. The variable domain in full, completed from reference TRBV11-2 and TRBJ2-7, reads EAGVAQSPRYKIIEKRQSVAFWCNPISGHATLYWYQQILGQGPKLLIQFQNNGVVDDSQLPKDRFSAERLKGVDSTLKIQPAKLEDSAVYLCASSLGWASGAYEQYFGPGTRLTVT.

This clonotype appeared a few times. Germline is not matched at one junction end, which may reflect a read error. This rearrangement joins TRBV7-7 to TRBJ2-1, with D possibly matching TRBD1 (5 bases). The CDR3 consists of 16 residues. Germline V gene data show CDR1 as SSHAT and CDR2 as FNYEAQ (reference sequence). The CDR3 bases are TGTGCTAGCAGCCCATACACAGGACGATCCTACAATGAGCAGTTCTTC. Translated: CASSPYTGRSYNEQFF.

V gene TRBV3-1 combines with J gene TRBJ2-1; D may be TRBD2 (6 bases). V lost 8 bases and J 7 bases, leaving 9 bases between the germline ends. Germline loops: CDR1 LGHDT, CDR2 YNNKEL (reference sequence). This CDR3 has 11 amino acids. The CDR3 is CASARGNEQFF. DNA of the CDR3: TGTGCCAGCGCACGGGGGAATGAGCAGTTCTTC.

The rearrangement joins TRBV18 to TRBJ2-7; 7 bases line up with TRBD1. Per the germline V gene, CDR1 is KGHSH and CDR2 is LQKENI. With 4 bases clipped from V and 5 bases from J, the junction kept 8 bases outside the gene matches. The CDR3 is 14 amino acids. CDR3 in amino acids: CASSLDRVPDEQYF. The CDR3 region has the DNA TGTGCCAGCTCACTAGACAGGGTACCGGACGAGCAGTACTTC.

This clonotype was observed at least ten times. The CDR3 region is CASSYGHPKQPQHF. CDR3 DNA sequence: TGTGCCAGCAGTTACGGACACCCAAAGCAGCCCCAGCATTTT. The gene calls are TRBV12-3 or TRBV12-4 and TRBJ1-5; TRBD1 is a possible D gene (5 bases). The CDR3 is 14 residues long. Trimming left V 4 bases short and J 7 bases short, with 14 bases between.

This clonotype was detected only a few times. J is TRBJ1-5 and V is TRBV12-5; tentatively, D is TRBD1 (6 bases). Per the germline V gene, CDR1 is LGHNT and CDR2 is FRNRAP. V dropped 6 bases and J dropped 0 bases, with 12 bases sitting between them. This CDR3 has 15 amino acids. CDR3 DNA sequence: TGTGCTAGTGGGGCCGGGACAACTAGCAATCAGCCCCAGCATTTT. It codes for CASGAGTTSNQPQHF.

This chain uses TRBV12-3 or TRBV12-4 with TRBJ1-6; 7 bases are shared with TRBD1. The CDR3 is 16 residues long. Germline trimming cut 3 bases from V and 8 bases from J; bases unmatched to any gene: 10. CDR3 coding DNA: TGTGCCAGCAGTTTCAGGGGGATTACGTTTGATTCACCCCTCCACTTT. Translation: CASSFRGITFDSPLHF.

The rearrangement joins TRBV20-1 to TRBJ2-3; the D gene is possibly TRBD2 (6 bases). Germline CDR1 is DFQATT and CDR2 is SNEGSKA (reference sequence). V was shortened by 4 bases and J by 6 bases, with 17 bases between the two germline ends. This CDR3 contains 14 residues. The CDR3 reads CSATPGLSRDTQYF. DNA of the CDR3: TGCAGTGCTACCCCGGGACTCTCGAGGGATACGCAGTATTTT.

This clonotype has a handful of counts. CDR3 in DNA: TGCAGCGTCTCCTGGCCAGAAAACTATGGCTACACCTTC. As protein: CSVSWPENYGYTF. This chain uses TRBV29-1 with TRBJ1-2; the D is unclear. CDR1 and CDR2 (germline): SQVTM, ANQGSEA. Trimming removed 6 bases from V and 2 bases from J, with 13 bases in between. This CDR3 spans 13 amino acids.

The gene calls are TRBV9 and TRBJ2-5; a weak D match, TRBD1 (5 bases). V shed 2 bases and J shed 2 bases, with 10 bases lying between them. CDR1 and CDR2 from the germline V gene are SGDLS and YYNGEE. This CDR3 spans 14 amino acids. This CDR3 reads CASSVSPGQETQYF. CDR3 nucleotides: TGTGCCAGCAGCGTTTCCCCAGGGCAAGAGACCCAGTACTTC. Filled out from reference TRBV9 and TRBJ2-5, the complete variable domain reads DSGVTQTPKHLITATGQRVTLRCSPRSGDLSVYWYQQSLDQGLQFLIQYYNGEERAKGNILERFSAQQFPDLHSELNLSSLELGDSALYFCASSVSPGQETQYFGPGTRLLVL.

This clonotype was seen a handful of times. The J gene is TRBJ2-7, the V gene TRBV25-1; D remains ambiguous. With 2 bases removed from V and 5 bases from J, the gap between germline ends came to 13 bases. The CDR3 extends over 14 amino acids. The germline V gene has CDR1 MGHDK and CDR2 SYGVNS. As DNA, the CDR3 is TGTGCCAGCAGTGAAACCCTTCTAAGGGACGAGCAGTACTTC. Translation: CASSETLLRDEQYF.

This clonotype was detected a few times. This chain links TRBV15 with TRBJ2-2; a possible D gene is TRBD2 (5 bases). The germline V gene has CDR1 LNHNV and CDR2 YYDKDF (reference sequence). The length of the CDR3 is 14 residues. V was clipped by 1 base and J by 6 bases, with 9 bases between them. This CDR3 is CATSRGLAPGELFF. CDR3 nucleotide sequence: TGTGCCACCAGCAGAGGTCTAGCCCCCGGGGAGCTGTTTTTT.

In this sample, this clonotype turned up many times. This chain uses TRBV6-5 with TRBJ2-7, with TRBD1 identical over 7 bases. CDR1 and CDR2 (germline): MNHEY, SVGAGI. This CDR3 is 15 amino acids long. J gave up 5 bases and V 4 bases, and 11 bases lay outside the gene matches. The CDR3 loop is CASSFSQQGKNEQYF. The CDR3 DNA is TGTGCCAGCAGTTTCTCACAACAGGGGAAAAACGAGCAGTACTTC.